Shown below are 27 T cell receptor beta chains from a single sample sequenced in a study of blood T cell repertoires in COVID-19. The protocol was immunoSEQ multiplex PCR, while the TCRdb copy is restricted to in-frame clones and leaves out a portion. The repertoire holds roughly 80,000 clones, with roughly 90% as singletons. The specimen sequenced was peripheral blood. These receptors all stem from a human donor in a cohort sampled during active COVID-19.

The chain joins TRBV2 to TRBJ1-5; D call uncertain. Trimming removed 2 bases at V and 4 bases at J, with 12 bases between. CDR3 length: 15 residues. CDR1 and CDR2 from the germline V gene are SNHLY and FYNNEI. CDR3 in DNA: TGTGCCAGCAGTGAATTGCGGCTAGGAAATCAGCCCCAGCATTTT. This gives the protein CASSELRLGNQPQHF.

This clone was recorded a few times. The chain joins TRBV20-1 to TRBJ1-2; perhaps TRBD1 as D (5 bases). The CDR3 has 13 amino acids. Germline V gene data show CDR1 as DFQATT and CDR2 as SNEGSKA (reference sequence). Trimming stripped 3 bases from V and 2 bases from J, with 10 bases between. For the CDR3, the DNA is TGCAGTGCTAGTTGGCAGGGCAACTATGGCTACACCTTC. Residues: CSASWQGNYGYTF.

The V and J genes are TRBV3-1 (or the pseudogene TRBV3-2) and TRBJ2-5; D not certain. The V and J ends lost 4 bases and 2 bases respectively, with 5 bases between them. This CDR3 is 12 amino acids long. The germline V gene has CDR1 LGHDT and CDR2 YNNKEL (reference sequence). The CDR3 DNA reads as TGTGCCAGCAGCCGACTTCAAGAGACCCAGTACTTC. The encoded protein is CASSRLQETQYF.

The chain recombines TRBV27 with TRBJ2-5; a weak D match, TRBD2 (5 bases). V lost 0 bases to trimming and J lost 5 bases, with 16 bases between them. The CDR3 is made up of 16 amino acids. Germline assignment: CDR1 MNHEY and CDR2 SMNVEV (reference sequence). The CDR3: CASSLSLGSRGETQYF. DNA for the CDR3: TGTGCCAGCAGTTTATCGCTTGGGAGCCGAGGTGAGACCCAGTACTTC.

The chain couples TRBV7-2 to TRBJ1-3, with TRBD1 as a possible D gene (6 bases). CDR3 length: 16 residues. Trimming pared 5 bases from V and 0 bases from J, leaving 14 bases between. The V gene's germline CDR1 is SGHTA and CDR2 FQGNSA. This chain's CDR3 is CASSLLQGNSGNTIYF. CDR3 nucleotide sequence: TGTGCCAGCAGCCTCCTACAGGGAAACTCTGGAAACACCATATATTTT.

The chain couples TRBV2 to TRBJ2-7; TRBD2 agrees at 8 bases. V dropped 5 bases and J dropped 0; count of bases not matched to a gene: 9. Germline V lookup: CDR1 SNHLY, CDR2 FYNNEI. This CDR3 has 16 amino acids. For the CDR3, the DNA is TGTGCCAGCAGTTTTCAAAGCGGGGGTATCTCCTACGAGCAGTACTTC. Amino acid sequence: CASSFQSGGISYEQYF.

This clone was counted between two and nine times. The chain is built from TRBV19 and TRBJ2-1, with D possibly TRBD2 on 6 matching bases. Germline V gene data show CDR1 as LNHDA and CDR2 as SQIVND (reference sequence). V was clipped by 3 bases and J by 0 bases, with 9 bases between them. There are 15 residues in the CDR3. Here the CDR3 reads CASSMSGSSYNEQFF. CDR3 nucleotide sequence: TGTGCCAGTAGTATGTCCGGGAGCTCCTACAATGAGCAGTTCTTC.

This chain joins TRBV23-1 and TRBJ2-7; possibly TRBD1 for D (6 bases). TRBV23-1 is assigned to the ORF class and has an uncertain function. V was cut by 2 bases and J by 6 bases, with 17 bases left in between. This CDR3 has 15 amino acids. The CDR3 nucleotides read TGCGCCAGCAGTCAAGGACAGATCGGGTCGGGCGAGCAGTACTTC. Translated: CASSQGQIGSGEQYF.

The chain couples TRBV23-1 to TRBJ1-5, with 8 nucleotides matching TRBD1. TRBV23-1 is an open reading frame, and its role is uncertain. Trimming cost V 6 bases and J 5 bases; bases outside gene matches: 9. CDR3 length equals 15 residues. This CDR3 is CASSPGQGGYQPQHF. The DNA of the CDR3 is TGCGCCAGCAGCCCCGGACAGGGTGGATATCAGCCCCAGCATTTT.

The J gene is TRBJ2-7, the V gene TRBV15; the D gene is possibly TRBD1 (5 bases). V was shortened by 0 bases and J by 0 bases, with 9 bases between the two germline ends. Germline CDR1 and CDR2: LNHNV and YYDKDF (reference sequence). This CDR3 contains 15 residues. The CDR3 region is CATSRDTGSSYEQYF. CDR3 nucleotide sequence: TGTGCCACCAGCAGAGATACAGGTTCCTCCTACGAGCAGTACTTC. The full variable domain, with the rest looked up from reference TRBV15 and TRBJ2-7, is DAMVIQNPRYQVTQFGKPVTLSCSQTLNHNVMYWYQQKSSQAPKLLFHYYDKDFNNEADTPDNFQSRRPNTSFCFLDIRSPGLGDTAMYLCATSRDTGSSYEQYFGPGTRLTVT.

This clone has just a few counts. This sequence joins TRBV2 and TRBJ2-5, with 7 positions matching TRBD1. The CDR3 runs 14 residues. The germline CDR1 and CDR2 sequences are SNHLY and FYNNEI. V was pared by 6 bases and J by 0 bases, with 4 bases of the junction left unmatched. The CDR3 DNA reads TGTGCCAGCAGAAAAGGGACAGACCAAGAGACCCAGTACTTC. Amino acid sequence: CASRKGTDQETQYF.

The chain joins TRBV19 to TRBJ1-6; no clear D. The V gene's germline CDR1 is LNHDA and CDR2 SQIVND (reference sequence). The CDR3 has 15 amino acids. The V and J ends lost 5 bases and 7 bases respectively, with 15 bases between them. CDR3 in DNA: TGTGCCAGTAGTTACAGACACGTTCAGAATTCACCCCTCCACTTT. Translated, it gives CASSYRHVQNSPLHF.

This rearrangement joins TRBV5-1 to TRBJ1-1; tentative D call: TRBD1 (5 bases). CDR1 is SGHRS, CDR2 YFSETQ, per germline. The CDR3 totals 15 residues. Trimming removed 0 bases at V and 3 bases at J, with 12 bases between. The CDR3 DNA sequence: TGCGCCAGCAGCTTGGCGTGGACACGGGACACTGAAGCTTTCTTT. Amino acid sequence: CASSLAWTRDTEAFF. The full variable domain, with the rest looked up from reference TRBV5-1 and TRBJ1-1, is KAGVTQTPRYLIKTRGQQVTLSCSPISGHRSVSWYQQTPGQGLQFLFEYFSETQRNKGNFPGRFSGRQFSNSRSEMNVSTLELGDSALYLCASSLAWTRDTEAFFGQGTRLTVV.

The rearrangement links TRBV5-5 to TRBJ2-4; 12 bases are shared with TRBD2. The V segment lost 4 bases and the J segment 1 base; nucleotides outside the gene matches: 6. CDR1 and CDR2 (germline): SGHKS, YYEKEE (reference sequence). The CDR3 spans 17 residues. The CDR3 spells CASSTHTSGGAKNIQYF. The CDR3 bases are TGTGCCAGCAGCACCCACACTAGCGGGGGGGCCAAAAACATTCAGTACTTC. Complete variable domain (other parts from reference TRBV5-5 and TRBJ2-4): DAGVTQSPTHLIKTRGQQVTLRCSPISGHKSVSWYQQVLGQGPQFIFQYYEKEERGRGNFPDRFSARQFPNYSSELNVNALLLGDSALYLCASSTHTSGGAKNIQYFGAGTRLSVL.

The V gene is TRBV13, the J gene TRBJ2-2; 11 nucleotides agree with TRBD2. With 5 bases clipped from V and 4 bases from J, the junction kept 6 bases outside the gene matches. From germline, CDR1 is PRHDT and CDR2 FYEKMQ (reference sequence). The CDR3 sequence is 16 residues long. CDR3 in amino acids: CASSRRLAGITGELFF. The CDR3 DNA reads as TGTGCCAGCAGCCGGCGACTAGCGGGAATCACCGGGGAGCTGTTTTTT. Based on the CDR3 plus reference TRBV13 and TRBJ2-2, the full variable domain is AAGVIQSPRHLIKEKRETATLKCYPIPRHDTVYWYQQGPGQDPQFLISFYEKMQSDKGSIPDRFSAQQFSDYHSELNMSSLELGDSALYFCASSRRLAGITGELFFGEGSRLTVL.

The rearrangement uses TRBV15 and TRBJ2-3, with 7 bases aligning to TRBD1. The CDR3 has 15 amino acids. CDR1 and CDR2 (germline): LNHNV, YYDKDF (reference sequence). V was clipped by 0 bases and J by 2 bases; unmatched bases: 2. The CDR3 DNA follows: TGTGCCACCAGCAGAGAGGGACAGCACACAGATACGCAGTATTTT. Residues: CATSREGQHTDTQYF.

The chain carries TRBV15 and TRBJ2-7, with TRBD2 matching over 11 bases. This CDR3 region has 15 residues. V lost 2 bases and J lost 6; bases outside the gene matches: 6. The germline gives CDR1 LNHNV, CDR2 YYDKDF (reference sequence). The CDR3 DNA sequence: TGTGCCACCAGCAGACAACTAGCGGGAGCACCCGAGCAGTACTTC. Encoded protein: CATSRQLAGAPEQYF.

The rearrangement joins TRBV5-1 to TRBJ2-3; TRBD2 aligns across 8 bases. There are 16 residues in the CDR3. Germline CDR1 SGHRS, CDR2 YFSETQ. The V and J ends lost 2 bases and 2 bases, in that order; junction bases with no gene match: 7. The CDR3 here is CASSFTSGGDTDTQYF. The CDR3 DNA follows: TGCGCCAGCAGCTTTACTAGCGGAGGGGACACAGATACGCAGTATTTT.

This clone was detected once. J is TRBJ2-7 and V is TRBV5-8, with D perhaps TRBD1 (6 bases). Germline CDR1 reads SGHTS; CDR2 reads YDEGEE. This CDR3 is built from 13 residues. Trimming left V 4 bases short and J 6 bases short, with 14 bases between. In nucleotides, the CDR3 is TGTGCCAGCAGCGCGACCCGGGACACCGAGCAGTACTTC. It yields the protein CASSATRDTEQYF.

This clone was detected once. The chain employs TRBV11-2 and TRBJ2-7, with a possible D match to TRBD2 (5 bases). The V gene lost 0 bases and the J gene lost 5 bases, with 14 bases spanning the gap. The CDR3 runs to 15 residues. Germline V lookup: CDR1 SGHAT, CDR2 FQNNGV. This CDR3 reads CASSLEGLAFHEQYF. Written as DNA, the CDR3 is TGTGCCAGCAGCTTAGAGGGCTTAGCGTTCCACGAGCAGTACTTC.

The rearrangement uses TRBV2 and TRBJ1-5; D unresolved. CDR3 length: 13 residues. The V end lost 5 bases, the J end lost 0 bases, and 5 bases lay between the germline ends. Germline CDR1 reads SNHLY; CDR2 reads FYNNEI. The CDR3 DNA reads as TGTGCCAGCAGTCCGTATAGCAATCAGCCCCAGCATTTT. Protein sequence: CASSPYSNQPQHF.

The V gene is TRBV6-4, the J gene TRBJ2-5; 8 bases are shared with TRBD2. V shed 6 bases, J shed 0 bases, and the junction held 18 bases outside the gene matches. There are 19 residues in the CDR3. Germline assignment: CDR1 MRHNA and CDR2 SNTAGT. As DNA, the CDR3 is TGTGCCAGCAGAGTAGCGGGGCCGGAGAAAAGAAAGAACCAAGAGACCCAGTACTTC. It specifies CASRVAGPEKRKNQETQYF.

V usage is TRBV27 and J usage is TRBJ2-3; 7 nucleotides agree with TRBD2. Germline V gene sequence: CDR1 MNHEY, CDR2 SMNVEV (reference sequence). The length of the CDR3 is 19 residues. J gave up 0 bases and V 5 bases, and 17 bases lay outside the gene matches. The CDR3 sequence is CASSPHMYPPAGSTDTQYF. The DNA of the CDR3 is TGTGCCAGCAGTCCCCACATGTATCCGCCAGCGGGAAGCACAGATACGCAGTATTTT.

The chain couples TRBV5-6 to TRBJ1-2, with TRBD1 matching over 8 bases. The CDR3 totals 15 residues. V was pared by 4 bases and J by 4 bases, with 9 bases of the junction left unmatched. From germline, CDR1 is SGHDT and CDR2 YYEEEE. CDR3 nucleotide sequence: TGTGCCAGCAGCCCGATGGGACAGGCGACCTATGGCTACACCTTC. Protein product: CASSPMGQATYGYTF.

The genes are TRBV18 and TRBJ2-3, with TRBD1 identical over 9 bases. V trimming: 2 bases; J trimming: 2 bases; junction bases outside the gene matches: 2. Germline values: CDR1 KGHSH, CDR2 LQKENI. The CDR3 loop spans 15 amino acids. The CDR3 protein is CASSPRDRATDTQYF. The CDR3 DNA sequence: TGTGCCAGCTCACCAAGGGACAGGGCCACAGATACGCAGTATTTT.

The chain employs TRBV5-1 and TRBJ1-2, with 9 bases matching TRBD1. The CDR3 length is 15 residues. Germline V gene lookup returns CDR1 SGHRS and CDR2 YFSETQ. V trimming: 4 bases; J trimming: 2 bases; junction bases outside the gene matches: 6. CDR3 sequence: CASSPSGQGNYGYTF. In DNA form, the CDR3 reads TGCGCCAGCAGCCCCTCGGGACAGGGAAACTATGGCTACACCTTC.

In its sample, this clone was seen once. The rearrangement joins TRBV6-1 to TRBJ2-7; 13 bases match TRBD2. V lost 3 bases, J lost 2 bases, and 4 bases stayed unmatched. The CDR3 is 16 amino acids. Germline assignment: CDR1 MNHNS and CDR2 SASEGT. CDR3 sequence (DNA): TGTGCCAGCAGTGACCAAGGACTAGCGGGGGCCTACGAGCAGTACTTC. Protein product: CASSDQGLAGAYEQYF.